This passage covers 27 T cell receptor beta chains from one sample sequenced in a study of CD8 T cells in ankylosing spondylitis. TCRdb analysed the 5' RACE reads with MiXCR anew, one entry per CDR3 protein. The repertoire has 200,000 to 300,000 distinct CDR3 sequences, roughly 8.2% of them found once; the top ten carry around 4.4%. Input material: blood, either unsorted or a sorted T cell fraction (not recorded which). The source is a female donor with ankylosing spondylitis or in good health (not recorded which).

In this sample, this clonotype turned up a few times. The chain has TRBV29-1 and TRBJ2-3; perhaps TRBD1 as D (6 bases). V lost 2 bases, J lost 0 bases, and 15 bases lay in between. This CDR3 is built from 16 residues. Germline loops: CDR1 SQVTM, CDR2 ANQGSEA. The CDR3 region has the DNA TGCAGCGTTGAATTGGCCCAAGGGGGAAGCACAGATACGCAGTATTTT. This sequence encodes CSVELAQGGSTDTQYF.

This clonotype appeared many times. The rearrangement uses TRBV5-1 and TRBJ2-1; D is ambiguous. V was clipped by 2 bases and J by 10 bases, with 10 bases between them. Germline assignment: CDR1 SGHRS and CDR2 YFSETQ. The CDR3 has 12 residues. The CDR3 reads CASSFLGDEQFF. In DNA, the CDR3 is TGCGCCAGCAGCTTCTTAGGTGACGAGCAGTTCTTC.

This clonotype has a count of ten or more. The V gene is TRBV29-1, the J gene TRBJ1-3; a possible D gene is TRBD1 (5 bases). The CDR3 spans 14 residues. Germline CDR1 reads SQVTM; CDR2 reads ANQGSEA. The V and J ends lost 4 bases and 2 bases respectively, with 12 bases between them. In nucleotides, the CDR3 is TGCAGCGTTGCCCTACAGGCGCCTGGAAACACCATATATTTT. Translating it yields CSVALQAPGNTIYF.

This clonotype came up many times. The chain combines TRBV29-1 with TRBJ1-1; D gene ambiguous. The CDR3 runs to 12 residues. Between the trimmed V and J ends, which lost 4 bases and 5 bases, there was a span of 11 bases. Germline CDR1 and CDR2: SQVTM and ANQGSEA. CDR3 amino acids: CSVVSGETEAFF. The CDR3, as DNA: TGCAGCGTTGTGTCAGGTGAGACTGAAGCTTTCTTT.

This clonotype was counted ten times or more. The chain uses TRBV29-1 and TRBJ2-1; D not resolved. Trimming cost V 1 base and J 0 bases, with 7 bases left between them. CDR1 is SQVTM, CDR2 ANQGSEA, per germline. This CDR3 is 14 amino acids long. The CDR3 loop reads CSVEGASSYNEQFF. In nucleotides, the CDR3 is TGCAGCGTTGAAGGTGCGAGCTCCTACAATGAGCAGTTCTTC.

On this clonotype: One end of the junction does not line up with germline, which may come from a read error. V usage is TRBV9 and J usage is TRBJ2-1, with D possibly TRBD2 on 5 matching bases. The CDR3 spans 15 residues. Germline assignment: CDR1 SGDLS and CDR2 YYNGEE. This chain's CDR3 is CVSSVSVVEGNVQFF. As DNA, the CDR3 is TGTGTCAGCAGCGTAAGTGTTGTAGAGGGCAATGTGCAGTTCTTC.

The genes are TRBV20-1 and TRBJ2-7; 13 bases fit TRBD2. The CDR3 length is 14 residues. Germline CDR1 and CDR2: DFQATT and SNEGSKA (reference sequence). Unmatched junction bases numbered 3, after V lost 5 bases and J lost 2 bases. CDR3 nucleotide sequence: TGCAGTGCTGGGGGACTAGCGGGAACCTACGAGCAGTACTTC. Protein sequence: CSAGGLAGTYEQYF.

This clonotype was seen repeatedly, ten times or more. CDR3 loop: CASSPTRGAYNEQFF. CDR3 in DNA: TGTGCCAGCAGCCCCACTAGGGGGGCCTACAATGAGCAGTTCTTC. This sequence joins TRBV6-2 or TRBV6-3 and TRBJ2-1; either TRBD1 or TRBD2 may fit D (6 bases each). The CDR3 sequence is 15 residues long. Germline-derived CDR1 and CDR2 are MNHEY and SVGEGT. V was pared by 6 bases and J by 2 bases, with 14 bases between.

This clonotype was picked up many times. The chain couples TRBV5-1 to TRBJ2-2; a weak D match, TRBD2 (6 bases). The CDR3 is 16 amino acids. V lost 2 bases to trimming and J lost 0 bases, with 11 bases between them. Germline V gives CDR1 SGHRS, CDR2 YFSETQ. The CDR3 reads CASSFQGTPNTGELFF. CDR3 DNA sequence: TGCGCCAGCAGCTTTCAAGGGACTCCGAACACCGGGGAGCTGTTTTTT.

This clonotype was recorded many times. CDR3 sequence (DNA): TGTGCCAGCAGTTTACCCCAGGGGAGAAGAACTGAAGCTTTCTTT. This encodes CASSLPQGRRTEAFF. This chain connects TRBV28 to TRBJ1-1; possibly TRBD1 for D (6 bases). V was cut by 2 bases and J by 5 bases, with 15 bases left in between. This CDR3 has 15 amino acids. Germline V gives CDR1 MDHEN, CDR2 SYDVKM.

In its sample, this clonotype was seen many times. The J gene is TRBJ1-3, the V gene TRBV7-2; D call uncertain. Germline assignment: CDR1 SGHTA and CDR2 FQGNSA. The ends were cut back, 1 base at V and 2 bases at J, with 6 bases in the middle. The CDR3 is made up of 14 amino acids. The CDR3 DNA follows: TGTGCCAGCAGCTTAGTGGCCACTGGAAACACCATATATTTT. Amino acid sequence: CASSLVATGNTIYF.

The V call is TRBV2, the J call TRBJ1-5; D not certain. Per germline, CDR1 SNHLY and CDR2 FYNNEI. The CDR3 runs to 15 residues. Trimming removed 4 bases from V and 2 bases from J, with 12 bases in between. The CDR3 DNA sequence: TGTGCCAGCAGTGTAACTGGGTTAGGCAATCAGCCCCAGCATTTT. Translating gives CASSVTGLGNQPQHF.

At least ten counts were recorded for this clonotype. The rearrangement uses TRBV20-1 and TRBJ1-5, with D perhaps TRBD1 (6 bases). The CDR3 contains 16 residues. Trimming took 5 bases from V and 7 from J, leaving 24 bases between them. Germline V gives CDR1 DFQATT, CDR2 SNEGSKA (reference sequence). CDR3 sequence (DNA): TGCAGTGCTCTACTTGGGGGCAGGGAAGTAAAACAGCCCCAGCATTTT. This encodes CSALLGGREVKQPQHF.

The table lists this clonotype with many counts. The CDR3 reads CASGMTDTQYF. For the CDR3, the DNA is TGTGCCAGCGGAATGACAGATACGCAGTATTTT. The V call is TRBV5-5, the J call TRBJ2-3, with D unclear. The V gene lost 7 bases and the J gene lost 3 bases, with 6 bases spanning the gap. This CDR3 is built from 11 residues. Per germline, CDR1 SGHKS and CDR2 YYEKEE (reference sequence). The full variable domain, in which reference TRBV5-5 and TRBJ2-3 provide the parts outside the CDR3, is DAGVTQSPTHLIKTRGQQVTLRCSPISGHKSVSWYQQVLGQGPQFIFQYYEKEERGRGNFPDRFSARQFPNYSSELNVNALLLGDSALYLCASGMTDTQYFGPGTRLTVL.

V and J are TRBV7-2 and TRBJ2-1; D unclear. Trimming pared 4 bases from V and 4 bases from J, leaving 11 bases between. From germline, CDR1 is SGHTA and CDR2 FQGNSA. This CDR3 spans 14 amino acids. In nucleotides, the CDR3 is TGTGCCAGCAGCTACGATCCTACGTACAATGAGCAGTTCTTC. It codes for CASSYDPTYNEQFF.

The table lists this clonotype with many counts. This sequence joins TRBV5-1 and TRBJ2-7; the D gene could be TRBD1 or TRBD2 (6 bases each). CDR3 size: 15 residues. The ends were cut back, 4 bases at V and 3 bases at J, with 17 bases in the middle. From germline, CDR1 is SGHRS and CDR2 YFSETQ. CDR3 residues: CASSPYGGSNYEQYF. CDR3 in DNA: TGCGCCAGCAGCCCCTACGGGGGCTCTAACTACGAGCAGTACTTC.

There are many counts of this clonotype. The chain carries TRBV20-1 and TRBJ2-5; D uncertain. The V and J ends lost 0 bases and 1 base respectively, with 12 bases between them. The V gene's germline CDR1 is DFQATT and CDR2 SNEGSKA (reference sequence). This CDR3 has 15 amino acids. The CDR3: CSARDGVRSQETQYF. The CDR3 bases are TGCAGTGCTAGAGATGGGGTCAGATCCCAAGAGACCCAGTACTTC.

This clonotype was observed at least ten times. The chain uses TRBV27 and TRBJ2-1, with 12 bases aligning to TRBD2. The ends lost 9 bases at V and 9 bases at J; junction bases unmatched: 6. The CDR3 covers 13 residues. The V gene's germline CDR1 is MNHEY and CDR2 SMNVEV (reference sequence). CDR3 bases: TGTGCCAGAAGACTAGCGGGAGTTCTTGAGCAGTTCTTC. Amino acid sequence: CARRLAGVLEQFF.

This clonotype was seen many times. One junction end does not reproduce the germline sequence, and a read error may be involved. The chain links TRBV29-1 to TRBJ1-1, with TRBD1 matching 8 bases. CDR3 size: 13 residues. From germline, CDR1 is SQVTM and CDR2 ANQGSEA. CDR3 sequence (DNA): TGCAGCGTCGAAGCAGACAGGGGCACTGAAGCTTTCTTT. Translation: CSVEADRGTEAFF. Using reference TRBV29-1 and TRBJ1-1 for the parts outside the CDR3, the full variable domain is SAVISQKPSRDICQRGTSLTIQCQVDSQVTMMFWYRQQPGQSLTLIATANQGSEATYESGFVIDKFPISRPNLTFSTLTVSNMSPEDSSIYLCSVEADRGTEAFFGQGTRLTVV.

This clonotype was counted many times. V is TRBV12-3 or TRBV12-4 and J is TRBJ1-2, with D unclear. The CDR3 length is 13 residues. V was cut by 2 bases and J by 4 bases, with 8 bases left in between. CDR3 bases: TGTGCCAGCAGTTTATGGGAAAGCTATGGCTACACCTTC. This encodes CASSLWESYGYTF.

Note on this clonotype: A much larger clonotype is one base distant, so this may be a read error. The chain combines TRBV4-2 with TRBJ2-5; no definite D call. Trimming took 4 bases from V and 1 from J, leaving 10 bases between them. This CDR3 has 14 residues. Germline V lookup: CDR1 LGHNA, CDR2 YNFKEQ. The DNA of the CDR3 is TGTGCCAGCAGCCCCCGGGCCTCCCAAGAGACCCAGTACTTC. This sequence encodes CASSPRASQETQYF.

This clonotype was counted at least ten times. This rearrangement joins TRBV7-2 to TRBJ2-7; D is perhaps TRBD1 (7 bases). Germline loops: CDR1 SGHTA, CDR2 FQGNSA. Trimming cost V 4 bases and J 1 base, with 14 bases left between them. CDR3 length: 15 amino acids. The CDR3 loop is CASSYIQGTSYEQYF. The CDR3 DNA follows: TGTGCCAGCAGCTATATACAGGGGACTTCCTACGAGCAGTACTTC.

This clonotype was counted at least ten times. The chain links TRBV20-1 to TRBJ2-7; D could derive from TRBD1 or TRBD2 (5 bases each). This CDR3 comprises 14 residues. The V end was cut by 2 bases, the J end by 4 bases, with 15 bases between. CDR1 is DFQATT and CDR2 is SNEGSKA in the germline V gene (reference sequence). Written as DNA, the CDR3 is TGCAGTGCTAGACCTCCGGGACGGCCGTACGAGCAGTACTTC. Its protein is CSARPPGRPYEQYF.

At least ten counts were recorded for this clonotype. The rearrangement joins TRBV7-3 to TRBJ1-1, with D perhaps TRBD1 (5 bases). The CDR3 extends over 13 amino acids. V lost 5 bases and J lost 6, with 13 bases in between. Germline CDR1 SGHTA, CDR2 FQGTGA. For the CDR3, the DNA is TGTGCCAGCAGCCCCAGTGGGGGGGCTGAAGCTTTCTTT. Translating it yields CASSPSGGAEAFF.

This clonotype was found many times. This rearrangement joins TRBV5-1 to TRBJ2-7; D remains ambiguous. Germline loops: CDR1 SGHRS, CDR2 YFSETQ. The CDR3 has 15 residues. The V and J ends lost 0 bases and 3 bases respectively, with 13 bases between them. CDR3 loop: CASSLARDFLYEQYF. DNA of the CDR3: TGCGCCAGCAGCTTGGCAAGGGATTTTCTCTACGAGCAGTACTTC.

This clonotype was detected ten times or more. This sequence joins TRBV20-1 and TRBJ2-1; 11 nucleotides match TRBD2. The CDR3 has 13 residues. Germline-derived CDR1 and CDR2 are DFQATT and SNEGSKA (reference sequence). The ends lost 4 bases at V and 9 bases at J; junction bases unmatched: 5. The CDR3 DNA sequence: TGCAGTGCTACTAGCGGGAGGCCGGGTGAGCAGTTCTTC. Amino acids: CSATSGRPGEQFF.

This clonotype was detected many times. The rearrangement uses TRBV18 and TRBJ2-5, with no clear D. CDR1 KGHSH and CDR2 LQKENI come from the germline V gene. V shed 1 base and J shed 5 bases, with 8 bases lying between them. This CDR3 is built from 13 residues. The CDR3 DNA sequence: TGTGCCAGCTCACCACAGGGTTTGGAGACCCAGTACTTC. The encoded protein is CASSPQGLETQYF.